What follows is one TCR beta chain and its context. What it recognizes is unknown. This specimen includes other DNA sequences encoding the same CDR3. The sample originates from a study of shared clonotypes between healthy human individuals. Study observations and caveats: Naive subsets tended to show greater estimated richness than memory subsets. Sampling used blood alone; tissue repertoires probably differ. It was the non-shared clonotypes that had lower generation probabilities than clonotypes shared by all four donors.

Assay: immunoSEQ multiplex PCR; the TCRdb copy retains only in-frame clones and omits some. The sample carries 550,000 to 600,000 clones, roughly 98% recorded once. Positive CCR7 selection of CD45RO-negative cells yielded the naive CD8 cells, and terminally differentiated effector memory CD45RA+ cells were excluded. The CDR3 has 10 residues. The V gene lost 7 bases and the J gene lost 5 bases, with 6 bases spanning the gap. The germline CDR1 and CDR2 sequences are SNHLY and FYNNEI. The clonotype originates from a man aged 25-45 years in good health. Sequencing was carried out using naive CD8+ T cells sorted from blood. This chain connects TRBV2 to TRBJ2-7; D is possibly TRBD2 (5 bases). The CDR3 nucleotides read TGTGCCAGCACGGGAAACGAGCAGTACTTC. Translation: CASTGNEQYF.